This T cell receptor (beta chain) stems from a study of T cell responses to AZD1222 COVID-19 vaccine. Overall study: Samples with a second dose at about 4 or about 12 weeks were pooled together.

This table comes from immunoSEQ multiplex PCR, and its TCRdb copy is limited to in-frame clones, with some not included. The table lists some 120,000 clones, 92% of them singletons. As regards this clone: Its cognate antigen is unknown.

CDR3 length equals 14 residues. Trimming cost V 5 bases and J 7 bases, with 15 bases left between them. Germline-derived CDR1 and CDR2 are MDHEN and SYDVKM. Study-wide findings and caveats: Spike-specific TCR breadth and depth went up after people got two AZD1222 doses. Females made up more of the donors, who were largely white British, and clonal diversity may have come out too low. As reported, nearly half of all spike-specific TCRs target variant regions that are unmutated.

The rearrangement joins TRBV28 to TRBJ2-1, with D possibly matching TRBD2 (5 bases). This clonotype was obtained from an adult in good health. The input for sequencing was peripheral blood, taken on day 0 of AZD1222 vaccination. The CDR3 region is CASSPAGGGNEQFF. CDR3 bases: TGTGCCAGCAGTCCCGCCGGCGGCGGGAATGAGCAGTTCTTC.